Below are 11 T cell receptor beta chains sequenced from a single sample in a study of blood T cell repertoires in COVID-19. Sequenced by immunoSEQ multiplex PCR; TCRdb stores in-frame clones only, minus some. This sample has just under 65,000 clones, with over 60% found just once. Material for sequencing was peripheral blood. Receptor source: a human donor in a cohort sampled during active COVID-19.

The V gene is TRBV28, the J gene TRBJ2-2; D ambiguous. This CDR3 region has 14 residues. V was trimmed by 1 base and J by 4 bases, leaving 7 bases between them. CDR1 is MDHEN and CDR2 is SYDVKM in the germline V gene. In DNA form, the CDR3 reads TGTGCCAGCAGTTTATCTCCGGTCACCGGGGAGCTGTTTTTT. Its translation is CASSLSPVTGELFF.

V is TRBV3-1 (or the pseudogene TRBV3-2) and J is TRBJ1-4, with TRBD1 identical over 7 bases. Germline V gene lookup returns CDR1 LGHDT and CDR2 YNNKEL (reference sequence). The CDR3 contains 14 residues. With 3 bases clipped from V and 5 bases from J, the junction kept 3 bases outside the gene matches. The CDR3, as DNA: TGTGCCAGCAGCCACCAGGGACAGAATGAAAAACTGTTTTTT. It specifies CASSHQGQNEKLFF.

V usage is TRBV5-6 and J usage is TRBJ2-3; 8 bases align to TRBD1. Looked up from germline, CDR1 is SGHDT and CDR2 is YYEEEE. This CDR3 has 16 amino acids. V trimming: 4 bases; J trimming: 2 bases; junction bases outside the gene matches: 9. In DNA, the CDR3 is TGTGCCAGCAGCCTCAAAGGACAGGGAGTCACAGATACGCAGTATTTT. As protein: CASSLKGQGVTDTQYF.

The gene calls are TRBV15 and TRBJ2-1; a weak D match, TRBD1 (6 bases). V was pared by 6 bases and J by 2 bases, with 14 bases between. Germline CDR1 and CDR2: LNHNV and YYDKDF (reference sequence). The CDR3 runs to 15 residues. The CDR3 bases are TGTGCCACCAGGATAAACAGGGAACCCTACAATGAGCAGTTCTTC. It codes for CATRINREPYNEQFF.

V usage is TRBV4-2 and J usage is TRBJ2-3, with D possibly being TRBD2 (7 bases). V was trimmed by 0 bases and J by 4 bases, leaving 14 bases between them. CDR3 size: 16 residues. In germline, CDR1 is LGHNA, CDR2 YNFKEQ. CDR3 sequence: CASSQEGRRGPDTQYF. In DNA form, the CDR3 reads TGTGCCAGCAGCCAAGAAGGCCGGCGGGGGCCAGATACGCAGTATTTT.

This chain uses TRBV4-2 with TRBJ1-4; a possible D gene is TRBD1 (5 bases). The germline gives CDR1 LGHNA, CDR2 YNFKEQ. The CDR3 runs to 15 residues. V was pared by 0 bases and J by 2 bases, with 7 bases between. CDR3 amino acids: CASSQDRGTNEKLFF. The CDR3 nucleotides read TGTGCCAGCAGCCAAGATCGGGGGACTAATGAAAAACTGTTTTTT.

CDR3 nucleotides: TGTGCCAGCAGCTTATCGATGAACGGCGGGGAGCTGTTTTTT. Its protein is CASSLSMNGGELFF. This sequence joins TRBV7-2 and TRBJ2-2; no clear D gene. This CDR3 is built from 14 residues. Germline V CDR1 and CDR2: SGHTA, FQGNSA. Trimming removed 2 bases from V and 7 bases from J, with 11 bases in between.

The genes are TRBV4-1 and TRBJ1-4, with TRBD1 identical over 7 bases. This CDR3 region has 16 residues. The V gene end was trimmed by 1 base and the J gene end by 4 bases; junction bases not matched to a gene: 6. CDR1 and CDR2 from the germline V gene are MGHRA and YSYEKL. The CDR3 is CASSQGSGQRNEKLFF. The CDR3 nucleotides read TGCGCCAGCAGCCAAGGGTCGGGACAGCGTAATGAAAAACTGTTTTTT.

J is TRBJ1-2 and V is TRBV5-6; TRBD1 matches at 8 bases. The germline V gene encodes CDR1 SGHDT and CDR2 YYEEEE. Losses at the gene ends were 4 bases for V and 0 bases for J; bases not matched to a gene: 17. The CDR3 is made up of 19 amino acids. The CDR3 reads CASSKGPIMDRASNYGYTF. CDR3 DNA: TGTGCCAGCAGCAAAGGCCCGATCATGGACAGGGCTTCTAACTATGGCTACACCTTC.

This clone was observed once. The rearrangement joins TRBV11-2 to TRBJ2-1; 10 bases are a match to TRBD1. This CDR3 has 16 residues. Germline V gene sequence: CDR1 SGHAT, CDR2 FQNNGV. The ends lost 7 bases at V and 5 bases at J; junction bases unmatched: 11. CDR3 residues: CASTNGLDRGHNEQFF. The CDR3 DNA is TGTGCCAGCACCAACGGCCTAGACAGGGGGCACAATGAGCAGTTCTTC.

For the CDR3, the DNA is TGCAGTGCCAAGACAGGGAATGGCTACACCTTC. Amino acids: CSAKTGNGYTF. The chain has TRBV20-1 and TRBJ1-2; 7 bases agree with TRBD1. CDR3 length: 11 amino acids. J lost 6 bases, V lost 6 bases, and 4 bases had no gene match. Germline V CDR1 and CDR2: DFQATT, SNEGSKA (reference sequence).